A selection of T cell receptor beta chains follows, all from one sample in a study of blood T cell repertoires in COVID-19. Libraries were prepared by immunoSEQ multiplex PCR; TCRdb keeps only in-frame clonotypes and omits some of them. This sample has 120,000 to 150,000 clones, with about 92% found just once. Sequencing used peripheral blood. Receptor source: a human donor in a cohort sampled during active COVID-19. Each CDR3 is given with its conserved first and last residue. Fields, in order: CDR3 length, D gene, J gene, V gene, clone size, CDR3 DNA, CDR3 protein. The D gene is left open where the match is weak. A clone size is listed for some rows: how often the clone was seen (once, few, many), or a class if it is expanded.

cdr3_length: 15
d_call: .
j_call: TRBJ2-1
v_call: TRBV7-3
clone_size: once
cdr3_nt: TGTGCCAGCAGCTTAGGGGGCCGCGATTTCAATGAGCAGTTCTTC
cdr3_aa: CASSLGGRDFNEQFF

cdr3_length: 14
d_call: .
j_call: TRBJ1-1
v_call: TRBV4-3
clone_size: .
cdr3_nt: TGCGCCAGCAGCCGAACGACTGGGAACACTGAAGCTTTCTTT
cdr3_aa: CASSRTTGNTEAFF

cdr3_length: 16
d_call: .
j_call: TRBJ1-1
v_call: TRBV3-1/TRBV3-2
clone_size: .
cdr3_nt: TGTGCCAGCAGCCAACCCCGGGGGGGCCGAAACACTGAAGCTTTCTTT
cdr3_aa: CASSQPRGGRNTEAFF

cdr3_length: 13
d_call: TRBD1
j_call: TRBJ2-3
v_call: TRBV7-3
clone_size: .
cdr3_nt: TGTGCCAGCAGCTTGACAGGGCCCGATACGCAGTATTTT
cdr3_aa: CASSLTGPDTQYF

cdr3_length: 16
d_call: TRBD2
j_call: TRBJ2-1
v_call: TRBV5-1
clone_size: .
cdr3_nt: TGCGCCAGCAGCACGGGGACTAGCGGGGGGTTTGGTGAGCAGTTCTTC
cdr3_aa: CASSTGTSGGFGEQFF

cdr3_length: 15
d_call: .
j_call: TRBJ1-2
v_call: TRBV5-1
clone_size: .
cdr3_nt: TGCGCCAGCAGCATGCGCGGAGGACTTAACTATGGCTACACCTTC
cdr3_aa: CASSMRGGLNYGYTF

cdr3_length: 14
d_call: .
j_call: TRBJ1-6
v_call: TRBV6-5
clone_size: .
cdr3_nt: TGTGCCAGCACCCCGAGCCTGGGAGGTTCACCCCTCCACTTT
cdr3_aa: CASTPSLGGSPLHF

cdr3_length: 13
d_call: .
j_call: TRBJ2-3
v_call: TRBV29-1
clone_size: .
cdr3_nt: TGCAGCGTTCGTATTAAGGGGGCAGATACGCAGTATTTT
cdr3_aa: CSVRIKGADTQYF

cdr3_length: 15
d_call: .
j_call: TRBJ2-1
v_call: TRBV5-4
clone_size: .
cdr3_nt: TGTGCCTACAAGCTGGGGGCCCCTATCTACAATGAGCAGTTCTTC
cdr3_aa: CAYKLGAPIYNEQFF

cdr3_length: 15
d_call: .
j_call: TRBJ1-5
v_call: TRBV27
clone_size: .
cdr3_nt: TGTGCCAGCAGTTTATCGTCTTCGGGGAATCAGCCCCAGCATTTT
cdr3_aa: CASSLSSSGNQPQHF

cdr3_length: 17
d_call: .
j_call: TRBJ2-2
v_call: TRBV27
clone_size: .
cdr3_nt: TGTGCCAGCACCAAGTGGTCCATCGTATCGGGCACCGGGGAGCTGTTTTTT
cdr3_aa: CASTKWSIVSGTGELFF

cdr3_length: 13
d_call: .
j_call: TRBJ2-3
v_call: TRBV5-5
clone_size: .
cdr3_nt: TGTGCCAGCAGCATCCCTAGCACAGATACGCAGTATTTT
cdr3_aa: CASSIPSTDTQYF

cdr3_length: 13
d_call: .
j_call: TRBJ2-7
v_call: TRBV4-1
clone_size: .
cdr3_nt: TGCGCCAGCAGCCAAGATCCCGTCTACGAGCAGTACTTC
cdr3_aa: CASSQDPVYEQYF

cdr3_length: 13
d_call: TRBD1
j_call: TRBJ2-7
v_call: TRBV29-1
clone_size: .
cdr3_nt: TGCAGCGTGGGTAGGGGACAGATATACGAGCAGTACTTC
cdr3_aa: CSVGRGQIYEQYF

cdr3_length: 15
d_call: TRBD1
j_call: TRBJ2-5
v_call: TRBV25-1
clone_size: .
cdr3_nt: TGTGCCAGCAGTGATACGAGGACAGGTCAAGAGACCCAGTACTTC
cdr3_aa: CASSDTRTGQETQYF

cdr3_length: 15
d_call: .
j_call: TRBJ2-3
v_call: TRBV2
clone_size: .
cdr3_nt: TGTGCCAGCAGTGAAGCGCCAAAGGGGACAGATACGCAGTATTTT
cdr3_aa: CASSEAPKGTDTQYF

cdr3_length: 13
d_call: .
j_call: TRBJ1-1
v_call: TRBV18
clone_size: .
cdr3_nt: TGTGCCAGCTCAGAACAGGGGAACACTGAAGCTTTCTTT
cdr3_aa: CASSEQGNTEAFF

cdr3_length: 15
d_call: TRBD1
j_call: TRBJ1-2
v_call: TRBV9
clone_size: once
cdr3_nt: TGTGCCAGCAGCGTAGTAGGGTTACAGGGGGTTGGCTACACCTTC
cdr3_aa: CASSVVGLQGVGYTF

cdr3_length: 14
d_call: .
j_call: TRBJ2-6
v_call: TRBV3-1/TRBV3-2
clone_size: .
cdr3_nt: TGTGCCAGCATAGGAGGGACTGGGGCCAACGTCCTGACTTTC
cdr3_aa: CASIGGTGANVLTF

cdr3_length: 15
d_call: .
j_call: TRBJ2-3
v_call: TRBV5-1
clone_size: .
cdr3_nt: TGCGCCAGCAGCTTGGTCCAGCGGGCTCAAGATACGCAGTATTTT
cdr3_aa: CASSLVQRAQDTQYF

cdr3_length: 13
d_call: .
j_call: TRBJ1-1
v_call: TRBV2
clone_size: .
cdr3_nt: TGTGCCATCACGACGGAGATGAACACTGAAGCTTTCTTT
cdr3_aa: CAITTEMNTEAFF

cdr3_length: 13
d_call: .
j_call: TRBJ2-2
v_call: TRBV29-1
clone_size: .
cdr3_nt: TGCAGCGTTGGGGCATCCGACACCGGGGAGCTGTTTTTT
cdr3_aa: CSVGASDTGELFF

cdr3_length: 16
d_call: TRBD1
j_call: TRBJ2-6
v_call: TRBV2
clone_size: .
cdr3_nt: TGTGCCAGCAGTGTCACAGGGGTGACTGGGGCCAACGTCCTGACTTTC
cdr3_aa: CASSVTGVTGANVLTF

cdr3_length: 15
d_call: .
j_call: TRBJ2-2
v_call: TRBV7-2
clone_size: .
cdr3_nt: TGTGCCAGCAGCTTAGGAGGCAGCTACACCGGGGAGCTGTTTTTT
cdr3_aa: CASSLGGSYTGELFF